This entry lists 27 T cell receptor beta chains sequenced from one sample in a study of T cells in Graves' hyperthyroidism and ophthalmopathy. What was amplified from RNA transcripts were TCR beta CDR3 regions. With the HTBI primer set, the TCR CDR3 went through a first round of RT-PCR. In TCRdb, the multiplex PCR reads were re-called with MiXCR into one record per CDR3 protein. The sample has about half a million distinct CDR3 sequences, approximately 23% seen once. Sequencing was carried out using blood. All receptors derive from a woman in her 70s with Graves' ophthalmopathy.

The CDR3 DNA follows: TGTGCCAGCTCCCGCACCGCAGCGGATGAGCAGTTCTTC. Its translation: CASSRTAADEQFF. The chain employs TRBV18 and TRBJ2-1, with TRBD2 as a possible D gene (5 bases). CDR1 and CDR2 from the germline V gene are KGHSH and LQKENI. CDR3 length equals 13 residues. With 6 bases removed from V and 8 bases from J, the gap between germline ends came to 14 bases.

DNA for the CDR3: TGCAGCGCCCGGGACACTAATCAGCCCCAGCATTTT. It is translated as CSARDTNQPQHF. V is TRBV29-1 and J is TRBJ1-5; TRBD1 might be the D (6 bases). Trimming took off 7 bases at V and 4 bases at J, with 11 bases between the two ends. CDR3 length: 12 residues. Germline CDR1 and CDR2: SQVTM and ANQGSEA. The variable domain in full, completed from reference TRBV29-1 and TRBJ1-5, reads SAVISQKPSRDICQRGTSLTIQCQVDSQVTMMFWYRQQPGQSLTLIATANQGSEATYESGFVIDKFPISRPNLTFSTLTVSNMSPEDSSIYLCSARDTNQPQHFGDGTRLSIL.

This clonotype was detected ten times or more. The CDR3: CASRRGQNTEAFF. The DNA of the CDR3 is TGTGCCAGCAGACGAGGACAGAACACTGAAGCTTTCTTT. This sequence joins TRBV3-1 and TRBJ1-1; D is possibly TRBD1 (5 bases). The V end was cut by 6 bases, the J end by 1 base, with 9 bases between. There are 13 residues in the CDR3. CDR1 is LGHDT and CDR2 is YNNKEL in the germline V gene (reference sequence). Complete variable domain (other parts from reference TRBV3-1 and TRBJ1-1): DTAVSQTPKYLVTQMGNDKSIKCEQNLGHDTMYWYKQDSKKFLKIMFSYNNKELIINETVPNRFSPKSPDKAHLNLHINSLELGDSAVYFCASRRGQNTEAFFGQGTRLTVV.

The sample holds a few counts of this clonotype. CDR3 amino acids: CATQIFDTNTEAFF. The DNA of the CDR3 is TGTGCCACCCAGATCTTCGATACGAACACTGAAGCTTTCTTT. This chain connects TRBV6-2 or TRBV6-3 to TRBJ1-1; the D is unclear. Germline assignment: CDR1 MNHEY and CDR2 SVGEGT. V was clipped by 10 bases and J by 1 base, with 16 bases between them. The CDR3 extends over 14 amino acids.

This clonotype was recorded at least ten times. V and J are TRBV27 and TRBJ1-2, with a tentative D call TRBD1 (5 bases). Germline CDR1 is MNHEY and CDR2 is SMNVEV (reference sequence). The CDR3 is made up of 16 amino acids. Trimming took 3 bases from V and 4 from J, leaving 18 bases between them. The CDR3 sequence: CASSFLRQTRTYGYTF. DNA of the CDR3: TGTGCCAGCAGTTTCCTTCGACAGACTCGGACCTATGGCTACACCTTC.

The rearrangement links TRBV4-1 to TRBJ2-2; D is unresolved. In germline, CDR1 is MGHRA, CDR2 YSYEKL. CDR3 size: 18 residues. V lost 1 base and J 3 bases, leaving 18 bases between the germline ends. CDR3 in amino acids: CASSQADSKLWDTGELFF. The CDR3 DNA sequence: TGCGCCAGCAGCCAAGCGGATTCTAAACTTTGGGACACCGGGGAGCTGTTTTTT.

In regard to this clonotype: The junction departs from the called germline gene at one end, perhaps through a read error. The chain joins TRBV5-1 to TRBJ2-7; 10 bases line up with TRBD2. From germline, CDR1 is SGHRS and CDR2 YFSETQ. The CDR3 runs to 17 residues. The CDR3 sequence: CASNLGRWTSGSYEQYF. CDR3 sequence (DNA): TGTGCCAGCAACTTGGGACGATGGACTAGCGGTTCCTACGAGCAGTACTTC.

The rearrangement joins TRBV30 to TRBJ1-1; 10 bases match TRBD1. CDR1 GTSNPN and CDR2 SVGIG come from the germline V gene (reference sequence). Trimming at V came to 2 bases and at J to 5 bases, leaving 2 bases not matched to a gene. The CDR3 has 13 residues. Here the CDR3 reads CAWSRQGATEAFF. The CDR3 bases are TGTGCCTGGAGTAGACAGGGGGCGACTGAAGCTTTCTTT.

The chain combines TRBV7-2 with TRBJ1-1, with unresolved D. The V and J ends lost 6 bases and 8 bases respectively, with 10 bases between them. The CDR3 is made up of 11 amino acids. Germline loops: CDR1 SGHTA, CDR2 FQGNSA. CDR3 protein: CASSLLREAFF. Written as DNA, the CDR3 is TGTGCCAGCAGTTTATTACGGGAAGCTTTCTTT. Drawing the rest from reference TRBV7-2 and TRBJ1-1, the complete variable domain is GAGVSQSPSNKVTEKGKDVELRCDPISGHTALYWYRQSLGQGLEFLIYFQGNSAPDKSGLPSDRFSAERTGGSVSTLTIQRTQQEDSAVYLCASSLLREAFFGQGTRLTVV.

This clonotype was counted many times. As DNA, the CDR3 is TGCAGCGTTGAAAGGGGACAGGGGGTGGTTAGCAATGAGCAGTTCTTC. This translates into CSVERGQGVVSNEQFF. The chain couples TRBV29-1 to TRBJ2-1; 11 bases are a match to TRBD1. The V segment lost 2 bases and the J segment 6 bases; nucleotides outside the gene matches: 9. Germline CDR1 reads SQVTM; CDR2 reads ANQGSEA. The CDR3 runs to 16 residues.

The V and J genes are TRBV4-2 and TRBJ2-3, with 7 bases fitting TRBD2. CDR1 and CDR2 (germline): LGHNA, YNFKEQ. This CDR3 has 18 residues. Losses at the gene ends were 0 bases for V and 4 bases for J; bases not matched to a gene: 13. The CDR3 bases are TGTGCCAGCAGCCAAGAAATTGGGGGGGGACGAGGAGCAGATACGCAGTATTTT. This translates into CASSQEIGGGRGADTQYF.

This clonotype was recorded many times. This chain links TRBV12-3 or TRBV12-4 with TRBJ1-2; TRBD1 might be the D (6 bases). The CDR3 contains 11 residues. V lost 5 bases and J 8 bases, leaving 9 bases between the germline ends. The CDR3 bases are TGTGCCAGCAGTCCAGGGGCAGGCTACACCTTC. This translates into CASSPGAGYTF.

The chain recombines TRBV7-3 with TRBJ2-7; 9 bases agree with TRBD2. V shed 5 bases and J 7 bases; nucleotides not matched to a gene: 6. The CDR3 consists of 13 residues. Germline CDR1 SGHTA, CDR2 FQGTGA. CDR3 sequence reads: CASSRGTSREQYF. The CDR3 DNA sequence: TGTGCCAGCAGCCGAGGGACTAGCAGGGAGCAGTACTTC.

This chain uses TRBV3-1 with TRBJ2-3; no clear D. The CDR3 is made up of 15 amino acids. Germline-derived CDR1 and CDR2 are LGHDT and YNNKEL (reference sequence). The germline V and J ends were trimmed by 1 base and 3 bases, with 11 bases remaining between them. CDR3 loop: CASSQGSFNTDTQYF. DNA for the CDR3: TGTGCCAGCAGCCAAGGAAGCTTTAATACAGATACGCAGTATTTT.

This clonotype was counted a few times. The CDR3 loop is CASRVGAGETQYF. As DNA, the CDR3 is TGTGCCAGTAGGGTGGGAGCGGGAGAGACCCAGTACTTC. V gene TRBV19 combines with J gene TRBJ2-5; TRBD2 is a possible D gene (6 bases). This CDR3 region has 13 residues. Germline V lookup: CDR1 LNHDA, CDR2 SQIVND (reference sequence). Trimming took off 6 bases at V and 4 bases at J, with 12 bases between the two ends.

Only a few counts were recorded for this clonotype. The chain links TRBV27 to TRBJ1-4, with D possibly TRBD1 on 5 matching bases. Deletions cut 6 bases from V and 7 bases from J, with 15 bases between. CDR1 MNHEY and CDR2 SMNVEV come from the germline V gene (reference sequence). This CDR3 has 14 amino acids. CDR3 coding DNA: TGTGCCAGCAGCACCGGGGGTGGGGGTGAAAAACTGTTTTTT. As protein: CASSTGGGGEKLFF.

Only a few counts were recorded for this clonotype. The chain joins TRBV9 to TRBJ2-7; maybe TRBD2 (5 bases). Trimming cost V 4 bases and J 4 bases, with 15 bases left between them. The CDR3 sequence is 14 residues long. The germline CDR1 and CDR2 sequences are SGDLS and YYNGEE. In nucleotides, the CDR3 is TGTGCCAGCAGCAATCGGGCTGGCGGGTACGAGCAGTACTTC. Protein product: CASSNRAGGYEQYF.

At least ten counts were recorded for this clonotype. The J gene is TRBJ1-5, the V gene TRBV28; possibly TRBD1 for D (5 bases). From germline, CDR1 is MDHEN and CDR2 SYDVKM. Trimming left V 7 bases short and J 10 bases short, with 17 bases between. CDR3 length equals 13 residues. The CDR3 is CASTFLGGEPQHF. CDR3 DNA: TGTGCCAGCACCTTCCTGGGGGGGGAACCCCAGCATTTT.

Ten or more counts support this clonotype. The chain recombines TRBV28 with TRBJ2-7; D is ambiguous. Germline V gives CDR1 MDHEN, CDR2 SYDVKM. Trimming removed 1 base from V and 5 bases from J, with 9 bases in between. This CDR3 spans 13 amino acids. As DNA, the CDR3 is TGTGCCAGCAGTTTATCATCGGTTCACGAGCAGTACTTC. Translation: CASSLSSVHEQYF. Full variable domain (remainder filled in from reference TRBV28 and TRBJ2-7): DVKVTQSSRYLVKRTGEKVFLECVQDMDHENMFWYRQDPGLGLRLIYFSYDVKMKEKGDIPEGYSVSREKKERFSLILESASTNQTSMYLCASSLSSVHEQYFGPGTRLTVT.

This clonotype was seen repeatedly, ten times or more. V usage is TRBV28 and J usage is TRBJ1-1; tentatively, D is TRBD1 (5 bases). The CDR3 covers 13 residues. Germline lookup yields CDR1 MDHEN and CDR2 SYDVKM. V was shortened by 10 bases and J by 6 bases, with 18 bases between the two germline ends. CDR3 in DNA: TGTGCCACCTTTCGCAGGGAAAGGCCTGAAGCTTTCTTT. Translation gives CATFRRERPEAFF.

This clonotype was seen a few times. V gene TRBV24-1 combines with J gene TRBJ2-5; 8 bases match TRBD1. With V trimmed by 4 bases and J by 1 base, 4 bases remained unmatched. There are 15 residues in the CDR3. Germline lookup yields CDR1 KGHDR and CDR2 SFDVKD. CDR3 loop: CATSDGGQGQETQYF. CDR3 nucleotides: TGTGCCACCAGTGACGGAGGACAGGGCCAAGAGACCCAGTACTTC.

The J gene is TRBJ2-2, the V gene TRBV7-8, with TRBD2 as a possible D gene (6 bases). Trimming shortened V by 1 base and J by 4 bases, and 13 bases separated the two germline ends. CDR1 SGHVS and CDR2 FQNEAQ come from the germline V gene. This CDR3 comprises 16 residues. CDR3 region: CASSLVTSSATGELFF. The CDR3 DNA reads TGTGCCAGCAGCTTAGTTACTTCTAGCGCCACCGGGGAGCTGTTTTTT.

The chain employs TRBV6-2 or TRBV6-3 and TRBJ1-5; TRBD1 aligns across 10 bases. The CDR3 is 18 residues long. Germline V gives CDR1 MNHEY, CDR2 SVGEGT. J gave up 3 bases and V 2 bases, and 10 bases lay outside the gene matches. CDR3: CASSYTNDRGLNNQPQHF. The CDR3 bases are TGTGCCAGCAGTTACACAAATGACAGGGGGCTGAACAATCAGCCCCAGCATTTT.

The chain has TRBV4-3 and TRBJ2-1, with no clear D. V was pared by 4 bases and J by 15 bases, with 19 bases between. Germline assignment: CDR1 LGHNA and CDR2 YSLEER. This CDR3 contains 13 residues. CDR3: CASSPQLTAVPFF. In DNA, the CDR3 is TGCGCCAGCAGCCCACAATTAACGGCAGTCCCGTTCTTC.

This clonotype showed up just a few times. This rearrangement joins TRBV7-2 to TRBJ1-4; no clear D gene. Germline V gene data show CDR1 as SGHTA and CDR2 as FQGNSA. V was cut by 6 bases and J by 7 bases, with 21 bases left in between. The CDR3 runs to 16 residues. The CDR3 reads CASSFRPSGLGEKLFF. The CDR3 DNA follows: TGTGCCAGCAGTTTTCGGCCCTCGGGTCTCGGTGAAAAACTGTTTTTT.

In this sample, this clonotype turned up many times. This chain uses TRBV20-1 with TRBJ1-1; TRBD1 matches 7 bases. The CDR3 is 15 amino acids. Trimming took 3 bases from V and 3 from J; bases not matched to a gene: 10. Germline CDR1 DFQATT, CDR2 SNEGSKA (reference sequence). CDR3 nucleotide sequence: TGCAGTGCTAGGGCGCCGGGACAGATATACACTGAAGCTTTCTTT. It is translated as CSARAPGQIYTEAFF.

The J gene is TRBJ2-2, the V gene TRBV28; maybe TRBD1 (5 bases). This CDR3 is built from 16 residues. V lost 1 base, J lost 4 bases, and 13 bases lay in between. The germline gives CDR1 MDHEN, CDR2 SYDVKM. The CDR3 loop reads CASSLSSGLGTGELFF. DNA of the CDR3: TGTGCCAGCAGTTTATCATCAGGGCTGGGCACCGGGGAGCTGTTTTTT.